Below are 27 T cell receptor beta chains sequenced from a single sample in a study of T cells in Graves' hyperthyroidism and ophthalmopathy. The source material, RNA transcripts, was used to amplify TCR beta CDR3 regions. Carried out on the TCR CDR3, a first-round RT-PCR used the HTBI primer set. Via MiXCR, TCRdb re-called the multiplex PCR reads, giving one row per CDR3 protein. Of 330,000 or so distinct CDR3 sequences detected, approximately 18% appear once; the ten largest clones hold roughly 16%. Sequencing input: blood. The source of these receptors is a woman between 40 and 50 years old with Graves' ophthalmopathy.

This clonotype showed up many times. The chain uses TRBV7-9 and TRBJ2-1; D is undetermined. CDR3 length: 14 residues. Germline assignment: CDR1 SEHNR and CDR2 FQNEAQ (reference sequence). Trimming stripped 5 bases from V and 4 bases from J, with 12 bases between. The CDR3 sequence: CASSPAGPYNEQFF. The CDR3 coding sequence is TGTGCCAGCAGCCCGGCAGGACCTTACAATGAGCAGTTCTTC.

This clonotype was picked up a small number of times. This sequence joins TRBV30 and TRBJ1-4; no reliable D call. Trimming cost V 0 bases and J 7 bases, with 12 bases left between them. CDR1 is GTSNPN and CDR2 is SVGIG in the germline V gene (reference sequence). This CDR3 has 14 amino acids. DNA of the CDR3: TGTGCCTGGAGTGTAGTACAGAGGACTGAAAAACTGTTTTTT. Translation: CAWSVVQRTEKLFF.

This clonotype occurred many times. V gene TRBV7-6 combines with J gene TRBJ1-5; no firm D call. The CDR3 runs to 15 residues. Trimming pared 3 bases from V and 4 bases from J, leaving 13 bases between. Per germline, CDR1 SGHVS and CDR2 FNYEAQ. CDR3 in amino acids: CASSLEAGLNQPQHF. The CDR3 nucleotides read TGTGCCAGCAGCTTGGAGGCCGGGCTAAATCAGCCCCAGCATTTT.

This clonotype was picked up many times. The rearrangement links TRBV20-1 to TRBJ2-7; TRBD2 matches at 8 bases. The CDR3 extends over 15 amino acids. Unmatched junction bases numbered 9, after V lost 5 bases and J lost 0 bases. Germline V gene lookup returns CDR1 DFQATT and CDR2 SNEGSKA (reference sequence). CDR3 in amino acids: CSAPHSGRPSYEQYF. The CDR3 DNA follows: TGCAGTGCTCCCCACAGCGGGAGACCCTCCTACGAGCAGTACTTC.

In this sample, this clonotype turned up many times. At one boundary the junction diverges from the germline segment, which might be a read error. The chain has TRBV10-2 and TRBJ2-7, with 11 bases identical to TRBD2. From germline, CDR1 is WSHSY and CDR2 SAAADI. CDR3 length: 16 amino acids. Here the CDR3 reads CASSHTLAGGRHELYF. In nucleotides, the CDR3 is TGCGCCAGCAGTCATACCTTAGCGGGAGGGCGGCACGAGCTGTACTTC.

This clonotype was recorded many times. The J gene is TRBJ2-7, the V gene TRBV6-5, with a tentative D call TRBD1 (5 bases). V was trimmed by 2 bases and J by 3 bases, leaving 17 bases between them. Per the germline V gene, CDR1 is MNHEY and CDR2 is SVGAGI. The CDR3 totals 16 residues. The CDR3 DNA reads TGTGCCAGCAGTTACGAATTTCTGCAGACAGTCTACGAGCAGTACTTC. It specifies CASSYEFLQTVYEQYF.

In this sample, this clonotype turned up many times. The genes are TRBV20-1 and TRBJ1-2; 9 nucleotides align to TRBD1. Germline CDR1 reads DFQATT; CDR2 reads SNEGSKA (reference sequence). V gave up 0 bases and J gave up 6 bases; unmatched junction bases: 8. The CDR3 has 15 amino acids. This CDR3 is CSARDPQGAVDGYTF. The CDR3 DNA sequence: TGCAGTGCTAGAGATCCACAGGGGGCTGTGGATGGCTACACCTTC.

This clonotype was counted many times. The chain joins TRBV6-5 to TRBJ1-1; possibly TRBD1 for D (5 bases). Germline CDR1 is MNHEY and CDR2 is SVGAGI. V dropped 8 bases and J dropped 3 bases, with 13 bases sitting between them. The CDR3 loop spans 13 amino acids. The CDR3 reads CASRQYLDTEAFF. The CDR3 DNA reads TGTGCCAGCCGACAGTATTTGGACACTGAAGCTTTCTTT.

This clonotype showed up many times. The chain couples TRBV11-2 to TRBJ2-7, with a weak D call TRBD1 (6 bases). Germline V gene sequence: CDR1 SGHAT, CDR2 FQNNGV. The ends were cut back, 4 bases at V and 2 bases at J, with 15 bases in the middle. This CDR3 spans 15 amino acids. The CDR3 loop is CASSSIKTGAYEQYF. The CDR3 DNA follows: TGTGCCAGCAGCTCCATTAAGACAGGTGCCTACGAGCAGTACTTC.

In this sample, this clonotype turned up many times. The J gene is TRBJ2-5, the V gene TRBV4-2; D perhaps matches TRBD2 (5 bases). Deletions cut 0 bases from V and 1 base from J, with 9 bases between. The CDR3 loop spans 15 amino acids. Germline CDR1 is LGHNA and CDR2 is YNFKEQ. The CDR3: CASSQERALQETQYF. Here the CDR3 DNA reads TGTGCCAGCAGCCAAGAGAGGGCACTCCAAGAGACCCAGTACTTC.

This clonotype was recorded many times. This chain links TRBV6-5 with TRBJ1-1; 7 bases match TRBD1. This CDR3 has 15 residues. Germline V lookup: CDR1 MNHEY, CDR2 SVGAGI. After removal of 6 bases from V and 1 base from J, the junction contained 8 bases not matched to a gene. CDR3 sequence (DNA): TGTGCCAGCAGGGTAGGGGGCGCACGGAACACTGAAGCTTTCTTT. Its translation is CASRVGGARNTEAFF.

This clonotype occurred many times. CDR3: CASSEATGRNTIYF. CDR3 coding DNA: TGTGCCAGCAGTGAGGCGACAGGACGAAACACCATATATTTT. This chain connects TRBV25-1 to TRBJ1-3; TRBD1 is a possible D gene (6 bases). V was trimmed by 3 bases and J by 5 bases, leaving 11 bases between them. The CDR3 has 14 amino acids. CDR1 is MGHDK, CDR2 SYGVNS, per germline.

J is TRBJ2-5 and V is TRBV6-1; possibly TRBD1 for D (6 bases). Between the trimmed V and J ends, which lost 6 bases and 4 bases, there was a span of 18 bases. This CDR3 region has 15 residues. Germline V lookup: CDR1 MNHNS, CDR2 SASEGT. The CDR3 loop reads CASSVSPGALETQYF. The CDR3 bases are TGTGCCAGCAGCGTCTCGCCAGGGGCGTTAGAGACCCAGTACTTC.

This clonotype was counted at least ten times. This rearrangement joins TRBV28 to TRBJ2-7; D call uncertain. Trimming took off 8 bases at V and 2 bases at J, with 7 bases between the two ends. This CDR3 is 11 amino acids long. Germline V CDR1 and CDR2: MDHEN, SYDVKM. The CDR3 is CASSSPYEQYF. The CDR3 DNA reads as TGTGCCAGCTCGAGTCCCTACGAGCAGTACTTC.

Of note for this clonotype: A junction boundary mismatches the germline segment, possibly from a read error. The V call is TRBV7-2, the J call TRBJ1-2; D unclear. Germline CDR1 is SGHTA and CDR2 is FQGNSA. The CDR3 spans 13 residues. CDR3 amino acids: CASSLDRYYGYIF. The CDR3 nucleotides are TGTGCCAGCAGCCTGGACCGATACTATGGCTACATCTTC. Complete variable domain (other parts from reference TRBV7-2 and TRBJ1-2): GAGVSQSPSNKVTEKGKDVELRCDPISGHTALYWYRQSLGQGLEFLIYFQGNSAPDKSGLPSDRFSAERTGGSVSTLTIQRTQQEDSAVYLCASSLDRYYGYIFGSGTRLTVV.

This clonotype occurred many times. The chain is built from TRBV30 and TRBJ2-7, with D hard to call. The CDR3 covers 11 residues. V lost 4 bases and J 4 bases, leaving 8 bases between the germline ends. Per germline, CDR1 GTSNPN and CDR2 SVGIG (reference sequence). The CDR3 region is CAWNQGYEQYF. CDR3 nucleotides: TGTGCCTGGAATCAAGGATACGAGCAGTACTTC.

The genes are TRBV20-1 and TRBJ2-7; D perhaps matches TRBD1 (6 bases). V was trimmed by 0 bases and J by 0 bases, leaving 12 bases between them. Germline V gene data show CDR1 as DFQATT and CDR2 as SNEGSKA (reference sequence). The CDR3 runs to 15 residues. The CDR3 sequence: CSARDGDRSSYEQYF. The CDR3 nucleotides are TGCAGTGCTAGAGACGGCGACAGGAGCTCCTACGAGCAGTACTTC.

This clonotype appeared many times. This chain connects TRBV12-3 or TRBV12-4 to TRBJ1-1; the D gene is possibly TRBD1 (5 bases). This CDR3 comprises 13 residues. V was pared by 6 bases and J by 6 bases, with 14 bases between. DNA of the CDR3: TGTGCCAGCAGACAGGCGGGGGGTGCTGAAGCTTTCTTT. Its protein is CASRQAGGAEAFF.

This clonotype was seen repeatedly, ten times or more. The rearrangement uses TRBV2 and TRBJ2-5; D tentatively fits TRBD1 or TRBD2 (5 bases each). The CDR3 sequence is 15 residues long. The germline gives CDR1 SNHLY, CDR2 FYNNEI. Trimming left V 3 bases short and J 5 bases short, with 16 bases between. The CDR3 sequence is CASSDFGAPQETQYF. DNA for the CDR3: TGTGCCAGCAGTGATTTCGGGGCGCCCCAGGAGACCCAGTACTTC.

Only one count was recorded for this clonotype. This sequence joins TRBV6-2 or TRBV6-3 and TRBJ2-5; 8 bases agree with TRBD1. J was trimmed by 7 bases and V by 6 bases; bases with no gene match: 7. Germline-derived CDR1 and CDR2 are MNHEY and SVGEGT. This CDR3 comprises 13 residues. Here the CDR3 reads CASSRTGPGTQYF. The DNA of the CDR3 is TGTGCCAGCAGCCGGACAGGGCCCGGGACCCAGTACTTC.

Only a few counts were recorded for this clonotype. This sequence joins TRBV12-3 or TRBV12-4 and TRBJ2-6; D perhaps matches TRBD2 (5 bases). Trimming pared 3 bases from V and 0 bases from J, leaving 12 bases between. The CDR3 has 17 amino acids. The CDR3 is CASSFQRTLSGANVLTF. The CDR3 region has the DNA TGTGCCAGCAGTTTCCAGCGGACCCTCTCTGGGGCCAACGTCCTGACTTTC.

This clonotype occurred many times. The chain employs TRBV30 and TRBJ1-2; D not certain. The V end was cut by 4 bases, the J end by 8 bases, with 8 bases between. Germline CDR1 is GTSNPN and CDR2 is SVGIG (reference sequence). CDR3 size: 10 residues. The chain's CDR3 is CAWKTSGYTF. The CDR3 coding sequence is TGTGCCTGGAAAACGTCGGGCTACACCTTC.

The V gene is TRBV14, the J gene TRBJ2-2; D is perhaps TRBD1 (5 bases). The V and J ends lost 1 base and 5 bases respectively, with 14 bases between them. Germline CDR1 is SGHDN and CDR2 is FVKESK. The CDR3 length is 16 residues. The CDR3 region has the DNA TGTGCCAGCAGCCAAGTTCACGGGCAGGGAACCGGGGAGCTGTTTTTT. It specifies CASSQVHGQGTGELFF.

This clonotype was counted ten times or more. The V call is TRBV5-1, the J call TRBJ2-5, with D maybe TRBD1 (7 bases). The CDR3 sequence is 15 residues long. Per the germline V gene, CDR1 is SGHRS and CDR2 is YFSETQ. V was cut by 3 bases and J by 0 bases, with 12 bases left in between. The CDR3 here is CASSWGDSYQETQYF. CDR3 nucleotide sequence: TGCGCCAGCAGCTGGGGGGACAGCTACCAAGAGACCCAGTACTTC.

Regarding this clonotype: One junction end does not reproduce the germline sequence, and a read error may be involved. The CDR3 region has the DNA TGTGCCAGCAGGTTGGGACCTAGTGGCGAGACACAGTACTTC. Protein sequence: CASRLGPSGETQYF. The rearrangement uses TRBV27 and TRBJ2-5, with D perhaps given as TRBD1 or TRBD2 (5 bases each). CDR1 MNHEY and CDR2 SMNVEV come from the germline V gene (reference sequence). The CDR3 has 14 residues.

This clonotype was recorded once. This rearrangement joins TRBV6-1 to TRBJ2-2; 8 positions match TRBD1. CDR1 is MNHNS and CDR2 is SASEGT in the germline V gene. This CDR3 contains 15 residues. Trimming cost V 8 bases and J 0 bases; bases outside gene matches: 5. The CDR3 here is CASSGQGSNTGELFF. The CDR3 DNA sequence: TGTGCCAGCTCAGGACAGGGATCGAACACCGGGGAGCTGTTTTTT.

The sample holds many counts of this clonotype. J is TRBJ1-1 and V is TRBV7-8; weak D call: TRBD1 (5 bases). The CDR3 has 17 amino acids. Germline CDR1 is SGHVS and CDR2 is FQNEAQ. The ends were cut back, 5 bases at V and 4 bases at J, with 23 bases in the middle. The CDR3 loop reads CASSPGFWGDSGTEAFF. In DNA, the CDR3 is TGTGCCAGCAGCCCAGGCTTCTGGGGGGATTCGGGCACTGAAGCTTTCTTT.